The present T cell receptor (beta chain) was sequenced within a study of patients and donors after allogeneic stem cell transplantation. This CDR3 has 12 amino acids. Trimming left V 5 bases short and J 4 bases short, with 11 bases between. CDR1 and CDR2 from the germline V gene are DFQATT and SNEGSKA (reference sequence). MiXCR, applied by TCRdb to the RT-PCR reads, yields one record per CDR3 protein. The top ten clones hold 25% to 35% of a sample with under 2,000 distinct CDR3 sequences, less than 30% of them seen once. The chain links TRBV20-1 to TRBJ1-1, with a tentative D call TRBD1 (5 bases). The sequenced material came from blood, either unsorted or a sorted T cell fraction (not recorded which). The clonotype originates from a human donor who was either an allogeneic HSCT recipient or a stem cell or donor lymphocyte infusion donor (not recorded which). It is not recorded whose cells these are; they may come from a transplant donor. Here the CDR3 reads CSAVPGFTEAFF. The CDR3 bases are TGCAGTGCTGTACCAGGGTTCACTGAAGCTTTCTTT.